The clone carrying this T cell receptor (beta chain) appeared a few times. Analysis merged second doses at about 4 or about 12 weeks. Method: immunoSEQ multiplex PCR; TCRdb's copy keeps in-frame clones and lacks some. Altogether about 84,000 clones are present, approximately 90% being singletons, with the ten largest covering 9.5% to 13%. These data originate in a study of T cell responses to AZD1222 COVID-19 vaccine. Trimming cost V 3 bases and J 3 bases, with 3 bases left between them. This CDR3 is built from 12 residues. Germline assignment: CDR1 SNHLY and CDR2 FYNNEI. The chain recombines TRBV2 with TRBJ1-5; D remains unclear. Sample: peripheral blood, taken 28 days after the second AZD1222 dose. This TCR was recovered from an adult who received the AZD1222 COVID-19 vaccine. CDR3 sequence reads: CASSEPNQPQHF. CDR3 coding DNA: TGTGCCAGCAGTGAGCCCAATCAGCCCCAGCATTTT.